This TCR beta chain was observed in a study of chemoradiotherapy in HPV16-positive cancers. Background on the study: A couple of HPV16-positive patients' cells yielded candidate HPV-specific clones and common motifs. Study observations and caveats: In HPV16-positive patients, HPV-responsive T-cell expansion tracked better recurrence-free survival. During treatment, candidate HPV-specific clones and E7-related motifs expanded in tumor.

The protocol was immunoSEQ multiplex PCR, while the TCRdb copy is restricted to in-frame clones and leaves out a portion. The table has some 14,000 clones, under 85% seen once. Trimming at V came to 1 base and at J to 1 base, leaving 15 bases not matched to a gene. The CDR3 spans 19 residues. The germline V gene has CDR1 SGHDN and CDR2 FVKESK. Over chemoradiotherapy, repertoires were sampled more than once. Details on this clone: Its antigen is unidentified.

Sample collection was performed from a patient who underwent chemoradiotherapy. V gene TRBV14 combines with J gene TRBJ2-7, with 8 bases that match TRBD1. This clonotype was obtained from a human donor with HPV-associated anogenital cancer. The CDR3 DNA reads TGTGCCAGCAGCCAAGGGACAGGGTTGCTTCGGCGGAGATCCTACGAGCAGTACTTC. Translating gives CASSQGTGLLRRRSYEQYF.